A selection of T cell receptor beta chains follows, all from one sample in a study of Ad26.COV2.S vaccination and SARS-CoV-2 variants. This table comes from immunoSEQ multiplex PCR, and its TCRdb copy is limited to in-frame clones, with some not included. The table lists roughly 300,000 clones, 86% of them singletons. This specimen consisted of peripheral blood, obtained in a trial of Ad26.COV2.S vaccine versus placebo. The receptors here all came from a person between 18 and 59 years old who received the Ad26.COV2.S COVID-19 vaccine or a placebo. Both conserved end residues are part of each CDR3. A D gene is named only where the DNA matches it firmly. Expanded clones get a size class; other rows say once, few or many, or leave the size out.

>.|once|TRBV7-9|TRBJ1-6
TGTGCCAGCAGCCCCTCAGATAATTCACCCCTCCACTTT
CASSPSDNSPLHF
>TRBD2|.|TRBV4-1|TRBJ2-7
TGCGCCAGCAGCCCCATTGCTGGCGGGAGGGCCGTGTACGAGCAGTACTTC
CASSPIAGGRAVYEQYF
>.|.|TRBV30|TRBJ1-2
TGTGCATCGAAGGTGATGGCAGGGACCGGCTACACCTTC
CASKVMAGTGYTF
>.|.|TRBV4-2|TRBJ1-3
TGTGCCAGCAGCCAACGTTTGACGGGTGGAAACACCATATATTTT
CASSQRLTGGNTIYF
>TRBD2|.|TRBV7-9|TRBJ2-3
TGTGCCAGCAGCTTTCCGGGACTAGCGGGAGTCTATGGTACGCAGTATTTT
CASSFPGLAGVYGTQYF
>.|.|TRBV18|TRBJ1-2
TGTGCCAGCTCACCACCAGGCCCGAGGCGGGGCTACACCTTC
CASSPPGPRRGYTF
>TRBD1|.|TRBV19|TRBJ1-5
TGTGCCAGTAGTATGACAGGGGGCGGTCAGCCCCAGCATTTT
CASSMTGGGQPQHF
>.|.|TRBV28|TRBJ1-2
TGTGCCAGCAGTTTAAAGAATCGGGTGCGTGGCTACACCTTC
CASSLKNRVRGYTF
>.|.|TRBV28|TRBJ2-1
TGTGCCAGCAGTTTCGGCAGGGGCGGAGAGCAGTTCTTC
CASSFGRGGEQFF
>TRBD2|.|TRBV13|TRBJ2-7
TGTGCCAGCAGCCTCAGCGGGAGTAGGAGGGACGAGCAGTACTTC
CASSLSGSRRDEQYF
>.|.|TRBV5-6|TRBJ2-7
TGTGCCAGCAGTCACCTCTCGGGACGCTACGAGCAGTACTTC
CASSHLSGRYEQYF
>TRBD1|.|TRBV10-3|TRBJ2-1
TGTGCCATCAGCGACCGGGACAGGTACAATGAGCAGTTCTTC
CAISDRDRYNEQFF
>.|.|TRBV5-1|TRBJ1-2
TGCGCCAGCAGCTTGGGATCGGGATACACTAACTATGGCTACACCTTC
CASSLGSGYTNYGYTF
>.|once|TRBV25-1|TRBJ1-4
TGTGCCAGCAGTGATATGAGGACAGCCCTTAATGAAAAACTGTTTTTT
CASSDMRTALNEKLFF
>.|.|TRBV12-3/TRBV12-4|TRBJ2-1
TGTGCCAGCAGCCTCATCGGGGACGATGAGCAGTTCTTC
CASSLIGDDEQFF
>.|.|TRBV7-9|TRBJ2-3
TGTGCCAGCAGCTTATCCGCGGGCTTCACAGATACGCAGTATTTT
CASSLSAGFTDTQYF
>TRBD2|.|TRBV3-1/TRBV3-2|TRBJ2-5
TGTGCCAGCAGCAAGGGCGGGGGGCCACAAGAGACCCAGTACTTC
CASSKGGGPQETQYF
>TRBD1|.|TRBV6-5|TRBJ1-3
TGTGCCAGCAGCCCACCGGGACAGGCGGGGAGAACCATATATTTT
CASSPPGQAGRTIYF
>.|.|TRBV3-1/TRBV3-2|TRBJ1-5
TGTGCCAGCAGCCAAACGCTGAATGCCAATCAGCCCCAGCATTTT
CASSQTLNANQPQHF
>.|.|TRBV19|TRBJ1-1
TGTGCCAGTAGTATAGGACCGGACACTGAAGCTTTCTTT
CASSIGPDTEAFF
>.|few|TRBV6-2/TRBV6-3|TRBJ2-7
TGTGCCAGCAGCTCGACTGGGCGCGGACGCTACGAGCAGTACTTC
CASSSTGRGRYEQYF
>TRBD1|few|TRBV19|TRBJ2-1
TGTGCCAGTAGTGTACAGGGGTATTCATACAATGAGCAGTTCTTC
CASSVQGYSYNEQFF
>.|.|TRBV5-1|TRBJ2-1
TGCGCCAGCAGCTACCATAGACTCCGCTCCGATTATGAGCAGTTCTTC
CASSYHRLRSDYEQFF
>.|.|TRBV7-8|TRBJ1-5
TGTGCCAGCAGCCCAACGTCTAGGATGGGCAATCAGCCCCAGCATTTT
CASSPTSRMGNQPQHF